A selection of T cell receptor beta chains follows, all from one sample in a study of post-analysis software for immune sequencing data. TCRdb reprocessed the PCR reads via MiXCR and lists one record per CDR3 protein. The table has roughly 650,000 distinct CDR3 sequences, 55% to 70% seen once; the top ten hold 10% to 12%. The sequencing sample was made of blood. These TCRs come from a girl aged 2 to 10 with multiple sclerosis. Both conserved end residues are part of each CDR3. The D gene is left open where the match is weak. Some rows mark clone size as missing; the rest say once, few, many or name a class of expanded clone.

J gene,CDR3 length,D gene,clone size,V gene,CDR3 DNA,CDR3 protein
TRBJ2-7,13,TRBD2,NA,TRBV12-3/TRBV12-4,TGTGCCAGCAGTACGACTAGCGACTACGAGCAGTACTTC,CASSTTSDYEQYF
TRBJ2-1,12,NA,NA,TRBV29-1,TGCAGCGTTGTTGGGGCGCTGGGTACGCAGTTCTTC,CSVVGALGTQFF
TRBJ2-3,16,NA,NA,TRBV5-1,TGCGCCAGCAGCACCCGGGCCGAAGGCCCTCTAATTGCGCAGTATTTT,CASSTRAEGPLIAQYF
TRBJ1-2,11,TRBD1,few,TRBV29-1,TGCAGCGTTACAGGGGCGAATGGCTACACCTTC,CSVTGANGYTF
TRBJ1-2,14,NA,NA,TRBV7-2,TGTGCCAGCAGCCCGAACTGGATTAACTATGGCTACACCTTC,CASSPNWINYGYTF
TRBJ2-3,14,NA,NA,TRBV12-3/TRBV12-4,TGTGCCAGCACCGATCACCCGAATCGGGATACGCAGTATTTT,CASTDHPNRDTQYF
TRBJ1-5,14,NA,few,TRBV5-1,TGCGCCAGCAGCTTGGACGGCTTTAATCAGCCCCAGCATTTT,CASSLDGFNQPQHF
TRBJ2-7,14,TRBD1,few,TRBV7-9,TGTGCCAGCAGCACGTTACAGGGGGCCGACGAGCAGTACTTC,CASSTLQGADEQYF
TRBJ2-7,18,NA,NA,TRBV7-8,TGTGCCAGCAGCTTAGTCCGCCGGCGACGGGGGATTAGCGACGAGCAGTACTTC,CASSLVRRRRGISDEQYF
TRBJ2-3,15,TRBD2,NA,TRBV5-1,TGCGCCAGCAGTTATACTAGCGGGAACGCAGATACGCAGTATTTT,CASSYTSGNADTQYF
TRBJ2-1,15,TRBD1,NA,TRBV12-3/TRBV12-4,TGTGCCAGCAGTTTACCGGACAGGGGGGACAATGAGCAGTTCTTC,CASSLPDRGDNEQFF
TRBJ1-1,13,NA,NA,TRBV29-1,TGCAGCGTTGAAACAGGTTTGAACACTGAAGCTTTCTTT,CSVETGLNTEAFF
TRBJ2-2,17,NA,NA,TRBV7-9,TGTGCCAGCAGCCTAAGACTACCATTGGAGTTCACCGGGGAGCTGTTTTTT,CASSLRLPLEFTGELFF
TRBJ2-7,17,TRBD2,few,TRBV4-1,TGCGCCAGCAGCCAAGGCGGAGGGGACTACTTTACCTACGAGCAGTACTTC,CASSQGGGDYFTYEQYF
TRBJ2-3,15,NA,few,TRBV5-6,TGTGCCAGCAGCTTTTCTGCGGAGGGCACAGATACGCAGTATTTT,CASSFSAEGTDTQYF
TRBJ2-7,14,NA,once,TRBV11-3,TGTGCCAGCAGCTTAGTAGGATCAGGGAACGAGCAGTACTTC,CASSLVGSGNEQYF
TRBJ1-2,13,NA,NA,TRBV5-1,TGCGCCAGCAGCTTTGACTTCGCCACCGGCTACACCTTC,CASSFDFATGYTF
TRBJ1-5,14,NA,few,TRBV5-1,TGCGCCAGCAGTCTAGACGGGGAGGATCAGCCCCAGCATTTT,CASSLDGEDQPQHF
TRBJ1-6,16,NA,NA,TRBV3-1,TGTGCCTGCAGCCAAGATCAAGGCACAGCTAATTCACCCCTCCACTTT,CACSQDQGTANSPLHF
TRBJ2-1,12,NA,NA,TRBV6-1,TGTGCCAACAGTGAAGTTGTCAATGAGCAGTTCTTC,CANSEVVNEQFF
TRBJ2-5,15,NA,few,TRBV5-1,TGCGCCAGCAGCGTGGGGGGGCGAAGGCAAGAGACCCAGTACTTC,CASSVGGRRQETQYF
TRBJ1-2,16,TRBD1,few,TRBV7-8,TGTGCCAGCAGCTTAGTTAGTGGACAGGGTATCTATGGCTACACCTTC,CASSLVSGQGIYGYTF
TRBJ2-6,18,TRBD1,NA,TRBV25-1,TGTGCCAGCAGTGGTGCTAGGACAGGGGATACTGGGGCCAACGTCCTGACTTTC,CASSGARTGDTGANVLTF